These 15 T cell receptor beta chains share one sample of origin, sequenced in a study of preoperative IRX-2 immunotherapy in early breast cancer. Treatment reported: preoperative locoregional IRX-2 cytokine immunotherapy. The method was immunoSEQ multiplex PCR; TCRdb's version includes in-frame clones alone and lacks a portion of them. This table has approximately 100,000 clones, roughly 88% appearing once. The sample in question was tumor tissue, obtained after IRX-2 immunotherapy. These receptors originate from a human donor with breast cancer.

This sequence joins TRBV5-1 and TRBJ2-5; a possible D gene is TRBD1 (7 bases). The germline V gene encodes CDR1 SGHRS and CDR2 YFSETQ. The length of the CDR3 is 15 residues. V shed 0 bases and J shed 5 bases, with 14 bases lying between them. For the CDR3, the DNA is TGCGCCAGCAGCTTGGCCGACAGGGCGGGGGAGACCCAGTACTTC. Translation: CASSLADRAGETQYF.

V and J are TRBV19 and TRBJ1-5; D is uncertain. The CDR3 runs 17 residues. Trimming took off 4 bases at V and 0 bases at J, with 16 bases between the two ends. CDR1 is LNHDA, CDR2 SQIVND, per germline (reference sequence). In DNA form, the CDR3 reads TGTGCCAGTAGTACCCGCCACCGGGGAGATAGCAATCAGCCCCAGCATTTT. Translating gives CASSTRHRGDSNQPQHF.

This clone was seen just once. The chain links TRBV5-1 to TRBJ1-5; D uncertain. Trimming removed 0 bases from V and 0 bases from J, with 7 bases in between. Germline-derived CDR1 and CDR2 are SGHRS and YFSETQ. This CDR3 is built from 15 residues. The CDR3 sequence is CASSLEGISNQPQHF. DNA for the CDR3: TGCGCCAGCAGCTTGGAGGGAATTAGCAATCAGCCCCAGCATTTT.

The chain uses TRBV1 and TRBJ1-1; the listed D gene, TRBD1, was not tested against the DNA. TRBV1 is shown as a pseudogene. The CDR3 runs 17 residues. The CDR3 DNA sequence: TGCGCCAGCAGCCAGGACAGGGAGTCCACCATGAACACTGAAGCTTTCTTT. Encoded protein: CASSQDRESTMNTEAFF.

The J gene is TRBJ2-3, the V gene TRBV19; perhaps TRBD1 as D (5 bases). V lost 5 bases to trimming and J lost 0 bases, with 9 bases between them. There are 14 residues in the CDR3. Germline CDR1 is LNHDA and CDR2 is SQIVND (reference sequence). CDR3 nucleotides: TGTGCCAGTAGTTCCCCAGGGAGCACAGATACGCAGTATTTT. Encoded protein: CASSSPGSTDTQYF.

This clone was counted a single time. V gene TRBV6-8 combines with J gene TRBJ1-5; no definite D call. The V gene lost 4 bases and the J gene lost 4 bases, with 8 bases spanning the gap. The V gene's germline CDR1 is MNHGY and CDR2 SAAAGT. The CDR3 contains 13 residues. CDR3 protein: CASSLSGNQPQHF. DNA of the CDR3: TGTGCCAGCAGTTTATCCGGAAATCAGCCCCAGCATTTT.

The V gene is TRBV30, the J gene TRBJ2-1, with TRBD1 as a possible D gene (6 bases). The CDR3 length is 13 residues. V lost 4 bases, J lost 7 bases, and 14 bases lay in between. Looked up from germline, CDR1 is GTSNPN and CDR2 is SVGIG (reference sequence). The CDR3 region is CAWNHQGRNEQFF. The CDR3 DNA reads as TGTGCCTGGAATCATCAGGGGCGGAATGAGCAGTTCTTC. Complete variable domain (other parts from reference TRBV30 and TRBJ2-1): SQTIHQWPATLVQPVGSPLSLECTVEGTSNPNLYWYRQAAGRGLQLLFYSVGIGQISSEVPQNLSASRPQDRQFILSSKKLLLSDSGFYLCAWNHQGRNEQFFGPGTRLTVL.

The count of this clone is one. This chain joins TRBV6-8 and TRBJ2-2, with 10 bases fitting TRBD2. The CDR3 is 14 amino acids. In germline, CDR1 is MNHGY, CDR2 SAAAGT. Trimming cost V 6 bases and J 7 bases; bases outside gene matches: 5. The CDR3 spells CASRPGLAFGELFF. Here the CDR3 DNA reads TGTGCCAGCAGACCGGGACTAGCGTTCGGGGAGCTGTTTTTT.

The sample holds one count of this clone. The CDR3 is CASSPSGGGGQPQHF. The CDR3 nucleotides read TGTGCCAGCAGCCCCAGCGGCGGGGGCGGTCAGCCCCAGCATTTT. The J gene is TRBJ1-5, the V gene TRBV11-3; D is perhaps TRBD1 (6 bases). V lost 5 bases to trimming and J lost 6 bases, with 17 bases between them. The CDR3 runs to 15 residues. CDR1 and CDR2 (germline): SGHNT, YENEEA.

By share of the sample, this clone is medium-sized. The chain carries TRBV11-3 and TRBJ1-1; D not certain. The V gene's germline CDR1 is SGHNT and CDR2 YENEEA. The CDR3 is 15 residues long. V was shortened by 3 bases and J by 4 bases, with 15 bases between the two germline ends. This CDR3 reads CASSLGSGKGTEAFF. CDR3 sequence (DNA): TGTGCCAGCAGCTTGGGGTCGGGGAAGGGCACTGAAGCTTTCTTT.

The rearrangement links TRBV6-8 to TRBJ1-5, with 8 bases that match TRBD1. Germline CDR1 is MNHGY and CDR2 is SAAAGT. V shed 6 bases and J 2 bases; nucleotides not matched to a gene: 9. The CDR3 spans 16 residues. CDR3 loop: CASRVRGQAGNQPQHF. The CDR3 region has the DNA TGTGCCAGCAGGGTCAGGGGGCAAGCGGGCAATCAGCCCCAGCATTTT.

This clone was counted once. This sequence joins TRBV10-2 and TRBJ1-2; D might be TRBD1 (5 bases). The CDR3 is 13 residues long. V gave up 6 bases and J gave up 4 bases, with 12 bases separating them. Germline values: CDR1 WSHSY, CDR2 SAAADI. CDR3 loop: CASSLGPGYGYTF. CDR3 in DNA: TGCGCCAGCAGCTTGGGACCGGGCTATGGCTACACCTTC.

The chain carries TRBV15 and TRBJ2-5; 8 positions agree with TRBD1. Trimming at V came to 6 bases and at J to 4 bases, leaving 13 bases not matched to a gene. Germline lookup yields CDR1 LNHNV and CDR2 YYDKDF (reference sequence). CDR3 length: 16 residues. The CDR3: CATSSLGQVDLETQYF. Written as DNA, the CDR3 is TGTGCCACCAGTAGTTTGGGACAGGTAGATTTAGAGACCCAGTACTTC. Based on the CDR3 plus reference TRBV15 and TRBJ2-5, the full variable domain is DAMVIQNPRYQVTQFGKPVTLSCSQTLNHNVMYWYQQKSSQAPKLLFHYYDKDFNNEADTPDNFQSRRPNTSFCFLDIRSPGLGDTAMYLCATSSLGQVDLETQYFGPGTRLLVL.

This rearrangement joins TRBV11-3 to TRBJ1-1; 8 bases line up with TRBD1. J lost 2 bases, V lost 3 bases, and 5 bases had no gene match. Germline CDR1 SGHNT, CDR2 YENEEA. This CDR3 is built from 15 residues. The CDR3 coding sequence is TGTGCCAGCAGCTTGATGGGACAGGTAAACACTGAAGCTTTCTTT. Protein product: CASSLMGQVNTEAFF.

The V call is TRBV11-3, the J call TRBJ1-5; maybe TRBD1 (5 bases). The CDR3 is made up of 14 amino acids. Per germline, CDR1 SGHNT and CDR2 YENEEA. Trimming removed 4 bases at V and 5 bases at J, with 12 bases between. The CDR3 region has the DNA TGTGCCAGCAGCTCATACAGGATTCATCAGCCCCAGCATTTT. It codes for CASSSYRIHQPQHF.